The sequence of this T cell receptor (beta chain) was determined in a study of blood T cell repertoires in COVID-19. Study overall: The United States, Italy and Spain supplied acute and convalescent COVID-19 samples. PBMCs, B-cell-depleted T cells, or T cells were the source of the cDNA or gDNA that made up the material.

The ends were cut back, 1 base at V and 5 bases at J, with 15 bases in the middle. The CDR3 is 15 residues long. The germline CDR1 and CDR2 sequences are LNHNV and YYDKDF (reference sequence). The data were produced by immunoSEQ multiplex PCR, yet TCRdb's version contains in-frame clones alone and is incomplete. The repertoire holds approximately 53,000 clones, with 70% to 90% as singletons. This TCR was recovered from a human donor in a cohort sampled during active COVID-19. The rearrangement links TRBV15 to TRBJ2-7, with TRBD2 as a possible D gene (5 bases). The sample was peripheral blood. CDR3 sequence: CATSRAGSGSHEQYF. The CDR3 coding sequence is TGTGCCACCAGCAGAGCGGGGAGTGGATCCCACGAGCAGTACTTC.